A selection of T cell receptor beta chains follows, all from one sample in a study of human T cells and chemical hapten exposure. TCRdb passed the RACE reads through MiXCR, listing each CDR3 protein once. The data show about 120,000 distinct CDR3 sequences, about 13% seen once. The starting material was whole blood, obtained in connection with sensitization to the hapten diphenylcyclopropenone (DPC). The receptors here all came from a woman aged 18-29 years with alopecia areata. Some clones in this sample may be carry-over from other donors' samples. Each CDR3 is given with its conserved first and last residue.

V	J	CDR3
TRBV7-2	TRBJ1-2	CASSLDSRLGYGYTF
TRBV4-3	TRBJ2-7	CASSHGGGEQYF
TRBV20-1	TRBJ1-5	CSARDREDQPQHF
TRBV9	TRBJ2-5	CASNRQGAGETQYF
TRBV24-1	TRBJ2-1	CATSDLPSGGNEQFF
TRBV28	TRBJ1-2	CASSLGTGGIYGYTF
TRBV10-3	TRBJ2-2	CAISDKQGVRRELFF
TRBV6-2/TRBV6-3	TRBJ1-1	CASRPPSGQEAFF
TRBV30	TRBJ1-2	CAWSGEGTVFYGYTF
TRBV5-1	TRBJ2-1	CASSLDRGSNEQFF
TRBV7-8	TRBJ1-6	CASSLFDRASSYNSPLHF
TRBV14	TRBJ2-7	CASSQVSPYEQYF
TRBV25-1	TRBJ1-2	CASSDERGRTYGYTF
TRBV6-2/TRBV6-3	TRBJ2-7	CASSVGHWSTYEQYF
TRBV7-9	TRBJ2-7	CASSPGGYEQYF
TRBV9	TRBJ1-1	CASSVSWTRDTEAFF
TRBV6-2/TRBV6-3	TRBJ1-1	CASSYPGHLNTEAFF
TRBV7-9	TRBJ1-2	CASSLEYGYTF
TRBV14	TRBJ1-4	CASSQDLAGGRKLFF
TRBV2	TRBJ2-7	CASATAGGREQYF
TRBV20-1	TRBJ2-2	CSANSGSGGELFF
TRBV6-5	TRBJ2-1	CASSYSTGALLYNEQFF
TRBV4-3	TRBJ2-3	CASSHETQTGDTQYF
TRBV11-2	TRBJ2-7	CASSLLAGHEQYF
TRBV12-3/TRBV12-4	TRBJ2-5	CASSFRRGEETQYF
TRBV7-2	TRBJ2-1	CASSLEGGVYNEQFF
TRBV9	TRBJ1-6	CASRRTGSSPLHF
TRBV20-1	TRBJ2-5	CSARDRVAGRQETQYF